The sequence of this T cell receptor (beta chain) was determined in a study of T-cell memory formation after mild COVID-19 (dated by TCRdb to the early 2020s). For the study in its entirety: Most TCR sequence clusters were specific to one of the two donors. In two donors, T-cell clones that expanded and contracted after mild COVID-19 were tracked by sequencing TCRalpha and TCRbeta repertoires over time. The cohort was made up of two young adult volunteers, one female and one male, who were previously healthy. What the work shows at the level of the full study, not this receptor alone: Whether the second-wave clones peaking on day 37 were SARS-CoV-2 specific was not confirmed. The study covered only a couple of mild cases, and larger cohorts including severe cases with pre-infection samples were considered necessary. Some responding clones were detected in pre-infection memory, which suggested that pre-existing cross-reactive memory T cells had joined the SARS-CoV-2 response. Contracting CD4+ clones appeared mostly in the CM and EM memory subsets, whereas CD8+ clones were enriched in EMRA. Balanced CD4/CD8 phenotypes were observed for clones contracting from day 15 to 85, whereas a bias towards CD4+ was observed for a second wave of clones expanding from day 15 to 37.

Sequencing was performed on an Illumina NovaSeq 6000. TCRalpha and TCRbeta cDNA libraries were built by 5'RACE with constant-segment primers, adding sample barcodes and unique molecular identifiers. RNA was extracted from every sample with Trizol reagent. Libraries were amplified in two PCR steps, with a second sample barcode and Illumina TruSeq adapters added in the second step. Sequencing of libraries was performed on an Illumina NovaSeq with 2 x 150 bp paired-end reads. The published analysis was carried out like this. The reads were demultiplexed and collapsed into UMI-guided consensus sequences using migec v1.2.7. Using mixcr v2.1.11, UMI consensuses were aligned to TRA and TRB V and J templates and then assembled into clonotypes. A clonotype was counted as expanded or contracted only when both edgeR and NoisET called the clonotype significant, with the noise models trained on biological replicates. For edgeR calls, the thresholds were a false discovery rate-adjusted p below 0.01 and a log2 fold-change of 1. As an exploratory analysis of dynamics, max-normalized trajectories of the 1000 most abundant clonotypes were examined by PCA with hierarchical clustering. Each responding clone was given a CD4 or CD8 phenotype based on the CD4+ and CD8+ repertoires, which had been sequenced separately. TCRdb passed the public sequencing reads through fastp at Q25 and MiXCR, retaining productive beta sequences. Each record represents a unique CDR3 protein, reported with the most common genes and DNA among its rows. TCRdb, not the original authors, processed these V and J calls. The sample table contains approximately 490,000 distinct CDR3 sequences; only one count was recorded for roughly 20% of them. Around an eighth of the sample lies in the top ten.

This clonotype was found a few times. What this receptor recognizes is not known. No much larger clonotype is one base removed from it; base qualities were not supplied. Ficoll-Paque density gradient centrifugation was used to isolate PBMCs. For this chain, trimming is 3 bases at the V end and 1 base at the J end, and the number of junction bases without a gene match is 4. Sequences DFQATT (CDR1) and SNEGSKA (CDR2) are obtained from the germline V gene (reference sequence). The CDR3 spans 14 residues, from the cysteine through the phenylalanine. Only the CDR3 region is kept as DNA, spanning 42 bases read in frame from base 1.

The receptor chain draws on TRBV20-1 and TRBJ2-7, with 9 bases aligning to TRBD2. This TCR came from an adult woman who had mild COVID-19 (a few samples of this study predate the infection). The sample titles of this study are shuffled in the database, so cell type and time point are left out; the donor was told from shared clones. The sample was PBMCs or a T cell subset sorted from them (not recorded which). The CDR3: CSARPSGVSYEQYF. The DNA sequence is TGCAGTGCTAGGCCTAGCGGGGTATCCTACGAGCAGTACTTC.